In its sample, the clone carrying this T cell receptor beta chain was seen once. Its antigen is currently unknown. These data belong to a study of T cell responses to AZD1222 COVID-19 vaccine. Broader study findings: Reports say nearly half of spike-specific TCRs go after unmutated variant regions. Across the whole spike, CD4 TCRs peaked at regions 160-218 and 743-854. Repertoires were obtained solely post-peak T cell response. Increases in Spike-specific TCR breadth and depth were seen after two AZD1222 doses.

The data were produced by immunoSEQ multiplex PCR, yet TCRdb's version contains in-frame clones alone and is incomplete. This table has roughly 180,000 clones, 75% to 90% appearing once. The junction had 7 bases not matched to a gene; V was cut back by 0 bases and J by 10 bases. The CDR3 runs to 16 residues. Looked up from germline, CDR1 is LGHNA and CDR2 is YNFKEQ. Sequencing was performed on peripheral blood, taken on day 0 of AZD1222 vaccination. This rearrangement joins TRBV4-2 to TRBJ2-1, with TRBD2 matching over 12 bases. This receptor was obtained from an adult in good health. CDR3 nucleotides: TGTGCCAGCAGCCAAGAGGCTAGCGGGGGGGCCCGGGAGCAGTTCTTC. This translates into CASSQEASGGAREQFF.